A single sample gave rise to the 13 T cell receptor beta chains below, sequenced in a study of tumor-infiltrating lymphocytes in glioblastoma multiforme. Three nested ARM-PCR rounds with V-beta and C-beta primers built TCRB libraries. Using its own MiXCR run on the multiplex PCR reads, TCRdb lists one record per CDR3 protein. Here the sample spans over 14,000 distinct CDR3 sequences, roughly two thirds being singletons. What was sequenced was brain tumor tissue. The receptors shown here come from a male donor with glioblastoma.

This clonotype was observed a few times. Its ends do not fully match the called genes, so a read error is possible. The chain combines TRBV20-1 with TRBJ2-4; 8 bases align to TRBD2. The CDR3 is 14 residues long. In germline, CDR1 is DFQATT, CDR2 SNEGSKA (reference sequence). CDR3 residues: CSAVPGLGKNIRYF. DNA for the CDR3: TGCAGTGCAGTCCCGGGACTAGGAAAAAACATTCGGTACTTC.

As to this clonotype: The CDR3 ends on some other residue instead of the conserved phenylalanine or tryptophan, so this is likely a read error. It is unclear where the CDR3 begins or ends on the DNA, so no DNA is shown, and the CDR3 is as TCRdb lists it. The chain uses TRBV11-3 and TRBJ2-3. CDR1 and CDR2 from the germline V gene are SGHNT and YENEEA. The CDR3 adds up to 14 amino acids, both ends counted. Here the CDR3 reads CASSFESHTDAQYS.

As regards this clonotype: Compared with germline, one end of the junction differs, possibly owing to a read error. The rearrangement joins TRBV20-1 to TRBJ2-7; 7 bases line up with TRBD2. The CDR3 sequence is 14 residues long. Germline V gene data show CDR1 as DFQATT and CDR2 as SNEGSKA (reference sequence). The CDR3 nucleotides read TGCAGTACTAGGGCACTGGCGGGAGTTTACGAGCAGTACTTC. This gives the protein CSTRALAGVYEQYF.

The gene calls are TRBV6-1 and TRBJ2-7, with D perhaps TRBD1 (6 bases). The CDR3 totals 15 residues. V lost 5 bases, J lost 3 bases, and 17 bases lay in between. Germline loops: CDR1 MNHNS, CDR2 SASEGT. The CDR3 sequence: CASSQDRGGFYEQYF. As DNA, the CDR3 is TGTGCCAGCAGTCAAGACAGAGGGGGTTTCTACGAGCAGTACTTC.

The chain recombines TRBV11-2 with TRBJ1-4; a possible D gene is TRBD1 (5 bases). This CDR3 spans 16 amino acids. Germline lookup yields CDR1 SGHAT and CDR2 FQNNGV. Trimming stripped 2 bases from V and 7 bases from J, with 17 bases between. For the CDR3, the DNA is TGTGCCAGCAGCTTATGCGGGAGAGGGGAATTTGAAAAACTGTTTTTT. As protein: CASSLCGRGEFEKLFF.

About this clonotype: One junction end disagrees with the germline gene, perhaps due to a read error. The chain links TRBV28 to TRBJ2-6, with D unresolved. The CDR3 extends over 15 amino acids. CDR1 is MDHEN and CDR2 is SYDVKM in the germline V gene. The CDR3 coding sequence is TGTGTCAGCAGTTCCCCTCACTCTGGGGTCAACGTCCTGACTTTC. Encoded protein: CVSSSPHSGVNVLTF. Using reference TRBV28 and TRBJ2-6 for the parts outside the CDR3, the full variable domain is DVKVTQSSRYLVKRTGEKVFLECVQDMDHENMFWYRQDPGLGLRLIYFSYDVKMKEKGDIPEGYSVSREKKERFSLILESASTNQTSMYLCVSSSPHSGVNVLTFGAGSRLTVL.

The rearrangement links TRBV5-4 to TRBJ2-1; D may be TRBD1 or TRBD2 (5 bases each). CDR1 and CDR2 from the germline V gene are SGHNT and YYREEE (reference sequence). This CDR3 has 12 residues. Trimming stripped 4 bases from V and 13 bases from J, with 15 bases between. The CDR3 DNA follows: TGTGCCAGCAGCCCCGACGGGGCCCCTCAGTTCTTC. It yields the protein CASSPDGAPQFF.

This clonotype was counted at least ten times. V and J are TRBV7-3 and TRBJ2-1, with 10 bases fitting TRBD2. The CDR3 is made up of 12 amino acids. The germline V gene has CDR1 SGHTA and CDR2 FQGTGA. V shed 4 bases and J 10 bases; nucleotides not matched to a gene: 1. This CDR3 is CASSSLAGEQFF. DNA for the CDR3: TGTGCCAGCAGCTCACTAGCGGGAGAGCAGTTCTTC.

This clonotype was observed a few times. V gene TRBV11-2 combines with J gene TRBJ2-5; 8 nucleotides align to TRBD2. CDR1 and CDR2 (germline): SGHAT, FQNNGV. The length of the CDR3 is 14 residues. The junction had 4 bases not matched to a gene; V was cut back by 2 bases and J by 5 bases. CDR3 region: CASSLRGRWETQYF. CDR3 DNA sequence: TGTGCCAGCAGCTTACGCGGGAGGTGGGAGACCCAGTACTTC.

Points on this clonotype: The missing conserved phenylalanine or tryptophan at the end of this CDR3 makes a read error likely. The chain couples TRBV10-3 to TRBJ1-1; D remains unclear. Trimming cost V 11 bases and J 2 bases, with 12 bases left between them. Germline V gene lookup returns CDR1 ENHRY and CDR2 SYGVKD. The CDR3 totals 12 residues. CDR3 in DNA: TGTGCCGCTGCCGACGGAAACACTGAAGCTTTCCTT. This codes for CAAADGNTEAFL.

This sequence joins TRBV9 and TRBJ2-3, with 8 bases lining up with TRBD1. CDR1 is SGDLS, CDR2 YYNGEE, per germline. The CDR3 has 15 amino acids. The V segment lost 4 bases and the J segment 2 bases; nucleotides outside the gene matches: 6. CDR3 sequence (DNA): TGTGCCAGCAGCCCGGGACAGGAGATCACAGATACGCAGTATTTT. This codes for CASSPGQEITDTQYF.

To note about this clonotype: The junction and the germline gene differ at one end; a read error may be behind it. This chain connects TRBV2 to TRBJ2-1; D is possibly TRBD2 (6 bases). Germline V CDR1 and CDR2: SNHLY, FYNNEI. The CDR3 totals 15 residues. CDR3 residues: CASSVEAGNEYEQFF. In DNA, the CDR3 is TGTGCCAGTAGTGTCGAGGCGGGAAACGAGTATGAGCAGTTCTTC.

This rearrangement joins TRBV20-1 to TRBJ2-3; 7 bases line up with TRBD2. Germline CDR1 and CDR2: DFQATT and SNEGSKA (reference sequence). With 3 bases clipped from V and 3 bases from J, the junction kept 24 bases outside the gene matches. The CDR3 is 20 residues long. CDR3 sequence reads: CSASRPGLEGGQSSTDTQYF. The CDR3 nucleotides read TGCAGTGCTAGTCGCCCCGGACTAGAGGGCGGGCAGAGTAGTACAGATACGCAGTATTTT.